A single sample is the source of the 10 T cell receptor beta chains below, sequenced in a study of blood T cell repertoires in COVID-19. Sequencing was performed with immunoSEQ multiplex PCR; in TCRdb, only in-frame clones are kept and a portion is missing. This sample carries roughly 330,000 clones, about 89% of them seen once, and the ten largest clones take under 7.5%. The specimen was peripheral blood. Receptors originate from a man aged 18 to 30 who had recovered from COVID-19.

This chain uses TRBV29-1 with TRBJ2-2; D not certain. Trimming took off 1 base at V and 7 bases at J, with 10 bases between the two ends. Germline-derived CDR1 and CDR2 are SQVTM and ANQGSEA. The CDR3 loop spans 13 amino acids. The CDR3 here is CSVEALESGELFF. The CDR3, as DNA: TGCAGCGTTGAAGCCCTAGAAAGCGGGGAGCTGTTTTTT.

The gene calls are TRBV9 and TRBJ2-5, with TRBD2 matching over 9 bases. The junction had 5 bases not matched to a gene; V was cut back by 3 bases and J by 5 bases. The CDR3 totals 14 residues. CDR1 is SGDLS and CDR2 is YYNGEE in the germline V gene. The CDR3 here is CASSAGLAWETQYF. The CDR3 DNA sequence: TGTGCCAGCAGCGCCGGACTAGCGTGGGAGACCCAGTACTTC. Based on the CDR3 plus reference TRBV9 and TRBJ2-5, the full variable domain is DSGVTQTPKHLITATGQRVTLRCSPRSGDLSVYWYQQSLDQGLQFLIQYYNGEERAKGNILERFSAQQFPDLHSELNLSSLELGDSALYFCASSAGLAWETQYFGPGTRLLVL.

The chain has TRBV5-4 and TRBJ2-7; D remains unclear. V lost 1 base, J lost 0 bases, and 11 bases lay in between. The CDR3 runs 15 residues. CDR1 SGHNT and CDR2 YYREEE come from the germline V gene (reference sequence). The CDR3 is CASSLSSRSSYEQYF. The CDR3 bases are TGTGCCAGCAGCTTGTCGTCACGGTCCTCCTACGAGCAGTACTTC.

The rearrangement joins TRBV1 to TRBJ1-2. TRBV1 is given as a pseudogene. This CDR3 spans 16 amino acids. The CDR3 here is CTSSQAGVTVGMGYTF. The CDR3, as DNA: TGCACCAGCAGCCAAGCGGGGGTGACGGTTGGTATGGGCTACACCTTC.

The chain recombines TRBV19 with TRBJ2-3; 11 nucleotides match TRBD2. The length of the CDR3 is 14 residues. V shed 5 bases and J 4 bases; nucleotides not matched to a gene: 2. From germline, CDR1 is LNHDA and CDR2 SQIVND (reference sequence). CDR3 region: CASSGTSGADTQYF. CDR3 bases: TGTGCCAGTAGTGGGACTAGCGGAGCAGATACGCAGTATTTT.

The chain recombines TRBV27 with TRBJ1-1, with 7 nucleotides matching TRBD1. Germline CDR1 and CDR2: MNHEY and SMNVEV (reference sequence). This CDR3 has 17 amino acids. V was clipped by 4 bases and J by 1 base; unmatched bases: 12. The CDR3 DNA reads TGTGCCAGCAGTTCCTTCTTTCTGGGACAGACGAACACTGAAGCTTTCTTT. Translating gives CASSSFFLGQTNTEAFF.

This clone turned up a few times. This sample includes further DNA sequences coding for the same CDR3. The CDR3 coding sequence is TGTGCCAGCAGCCTGAACACCGGGGAGCTGTTTTTT. Protein sequence: CASSLNTGELFF. The chain employs TRBV6-5 and TRBJ2-2, with unresolved D. The germline CDR1 and CDR2 sequences are MNHEY and SVGAGI. The CDR3 totals 12 residues. Trimming left V 6 bases short and J 1 base short, with 3 bases between.

The genes are TRBV7-2 and TRBJ1-3, with D perhaps matching TRBD1 (6 bases). Trimming removed 5 bases from V and 2 bases from J, with 16 bases in between. The length of the CDR3 is 16 residues. Per germline, CDR1 SGHTA and CDR2 FQGNSA. CDR3 sequence (DNA): TGTGCCAGCAGCCCCCAACAGGGAAGGACTGGAAACACCATATATTTT. As protein: CASSPQQGRTGNTIYF.

This sequence joins TRBV6-5 and TRBJ1-2, with D hard to call. V lost 7 bases, J lost 8 bases, and 14 bases lay in between. This CDR3 is 12 amino acids long. Germline assignment: CDR1 MNHEY and CDR2 SVGAGI. The CDR3 DNA is TGTGCCAGCAAGGCAAGAAGGGAGGGCTACACCTTC. Its translation is CASKARREGYTF.

The genes are TRBV10-1 and TRBJ2-3; TRBD2 aligns across 9 bases. CDR1 and CDR2 from the germline V gene are WNHNN and SYGVQD (reference sequence). With 4 bases clipped from V and 0 bases from J, the junction kept 5 bases outside the gene matches. The CDR3 loop spans 16 amino acids. The CDR3 DNA reads as TGCGCCAGCAGTGTGGGGCTAGCGGGAAGCACAGATACGCAGTATTTT. Translated: CASSVGLAGSTDTQYF.